This paragraph reports one TCR beta chain. The CDR3 totals 21 residues. V was clipped by 0 bases and J by 0 bases, with 25 bases between them. Germline lookup yields CDR1 ENHRY and CDR2 SYGVKD. The sample originates from a study of blood T cells in healthy people across ages. The total RNA that was extracted per sample amounted to at least 5 micrograms. Using a J-beta primer mix together with a sample-barcoded 5' primer, a second PCR was run for 7 to 11 cycles. MiXCR, applied by TCRdb to the 5' RACE reads, yields one record per CDR3 protein. Of 1 million or so distinct CDR3 sequences in the sample, more than 40% were seen once.

Source material: blood. V and J are TRBV10-3 and TRBJ2-3; D remains unclear. The receptor comes from a woman aged 60-70 years in good health. The CDR3 loop reads CAISESNAVSDLRLSTDTQYF. Here the CDR3 DNA reads TGTGCCATCAGTGAGTCGAACGCGGTCAGCGACCTTAGGTTAAGCACAGATACGCAGTATTTT.